This is a list of T cell receptor beta chains from one sample in a study of T-cell reconstitution after alpha-beta-depleted transplantation in children. TCRdb redid the calling of the PCR reads with MiXCR, one entry per CDR3 protein. In the table there are about 980,000 distinct CDR3 sequences, around 30% of which are singletons. Source: PBMCs, mostly from graft donor cells, taken 360 days after TCRalphabeta/CD19-depleted stem cell transplant. These receptors were collected from a boy less than two years old who had a stem cell transplant for SCID, so the T cells may come from the graft donor. Each CDR3 is given with its conserved first and last residue. Each record gives: V gene, clone size, J gene, D gene, CDR3 DNA, CDR3 protein. The D gene is left open where the match is weak. Clone size is shown for a subset of rows, as once, few, many or a class of expanded clone.

v_call: TRBV20-1
clone_size: NA
j_call: TRBJ2-5
d_call: TRBD1
cdr3_nt: TGCAGTGCTAGGGGGACAGCCCGGGAGACCCAGTACTTC
cdr3_aa: CSARGTARETQYF

v_call: TRBV4-3
clone_size: NA
j_call: TRBJ2-7
d_call: NA
cdr3_nt: TGCGCCAGCAGCCAAGTTCCCGGGAACTACGAGCAGTACTTC
cdr3_aa: CASSQVPGNYEQYF

v_call: TRBV18
clone_size: NA
j_call: TRBJ1-1
d_call: NA
cdr3_nt: TGTGCCAGCTCACCACCAGCTGTCTTCGGGGGCACTGAAGCTTTCTTT
cdr3_aa: CASSPPAVFGGTEAFF

v_call: TRBV5-5
clone_size: few
j_call: TRBJ2-5
d_call: TRBD2
cdr3_nt: TGTGCCAGCAGCCTCGGTCGACTAGCGGGGGGGAAGGAGACCCAGTACTTC
cdr3_aa: CASSLGRLAGGKETQYF

v_call: TRBV20-1
clone_size: few
j_call: TRBJ2-7
d_call: TRBD1
cdr3_nt: TGCAGTGCTAGAGATCCGAGGGGGCTCCTCTACGAGCAGTACTTC
cdr3_aa: CSARDPRGLLYEQYF

v_call: TRBV5-1
clone_size: few
j_call: TRBJ1-3
d_call: NA
cdr3_nt: TGCGCCAGCAGCTCCCATTCCGGGAAAAACTCTGGAAACACCATATATTTT
cdr3_aa: CASSSHSGKNSGNTIYF

v_call: TRBV12-3/TRBV12-4
clone_size: few
j_call: TRBJ2-1
d_call: TRBD2
cdr3_nt: TGTGCCAGCATCCGCATAGCGGGGGGCTACAATGAGCAGTTCTTC
cdr3_aa: CASIRIAGGYNEQFF

v_call: TRBV6-1
clone_size: NA
j_call: TRBJ1-6
d_call: NA
cdr3_nt: TGTGCCACCACCCTGCTGGCGGAGGGCAATTCACCCCTCCACTTT
cdr3_aa: CATTLLAEGNSPLHF

v_call: TRBV20-1
clone_size: few
j_call: TRBJ1-5
d_call: TRBD1
cdr3_nt: TGCAGTGCTAGACAGGACAGGGCGGGAGGTTGGCCCCAGCATTTT
cdr3_aa: CSARQDRAGGWPQHF

v_call: TRBV28
clone_size: NA
j_call: TRBJ1-5
d_call: TRBD1
cdr3_nt: TGTGCCAGCAGTGATGACAGGGGGCATAGCAATCAGCCCCAGCATTTT
cdr3_aa: CASSDDRGHSNQPQHF

v_call: TRBV27
clone_size: few
j_call: TRBJ2-1
d_call: TRBD2
cdr3_nt: TGTGCCAGCAGCAAAGCGGGGGTGGGTGGCAATGAGCAGTTCTTC
cdr3_aa: CASSKAGVGGNEQFF

v_call: TRBV2
clone_size: NA
j_call: TRBJ2-1
d_call: TRBD2
cdr3_nt: TGTGCCAGCAGTGCCCTAGCGGTGGATTACAATGAGCAGTTCTTC
cdr3_aa: CASSALAVDYNEQFF

v_call: TRBV20-1
clone_size: few
j_call: TRBJ2-1
d_call: NA
cdr3_nt: TGCAGTGCCCATACAAGTAGGAAGCAGTTCTTC
cdr3_aa: CSAHTSRKQFF

v_call: TRBV5-1
clone_size: NA
j_call: TRBJ2-1
d_call: TRBD1
cdr3_nt: TGCGCCAGCAGCTTGGTGGGACAGGGGCAAGGTAATGAGCAGTTCTTC
cdr3_aa: CASSLVGQGQGNEQFF

v_call: TRBV7-8
clone_size: once
j_call: TRBJ2-3
d_call: TRBD2
cdr3_nt: TGTGCCAGCAGACCTGAGCGGGGGGTGAGCACAGATACGCAGTATTTT
cdr3_aa: CASRPERGVSTDTQYF

v_call: TRBV20-1
clone_size: few
j_call: TRBJ2-1
d_call: NA
cdr3_nt: TGCAGTGCTGTGGGCGCGATCAATGAGCAGTTCTTC
cdr3_aa: CSAVGAINEQFF

v_call: TRBV18
clone_size: NA
j_call: TRBJ1-2
d_call: NA
cdr3_nt: TGTGCCAGCTCACCTGGCTCCGGGCTAGCTAACTATGGCTACACCTTC
cdr3_aa: CASSPGSGLANYGYTF

v_call: TRBV5-1
clone_size: NA
j_call: TRBJ2-1
d_call: TRBD2
cdr3_nt: TGCGCCAGCAGCCTCCTCCCGGGACTAGAGGTGGTTAATGAGCAGTTCTTC
cdr3_aa: CASSLLPGLEVVNEQFF

v_call: TRBV29-1
clone_size: NA
j_call: TRBJ2-6
d_call: NA
cdr3_nt: TGCAGCGTCGACAGCAGCTCTGGGGCCAACGTCCTGACTTTC
cdr3_aa: CSVDSSSGANVLTF

v_call: TRBV5-1
clone_size: NA
j_call: TRBJ2-4
d_call: TRBD2
cdr3_nt: TGCGCCAGCAGCCCCCGGGGGGTGGTCAAAAACATTCAGTACTTC
cdr3_aa: CASSPRGVVKNIQYF

v_call: TRBV2
clone_size: NA
j_call: TRBJ2-2
d_call: TRBD1
cdr3_nt: TGTGCCAGCAGTGAAAGGGGACAGCGTCTCACCGGGGAGCTGTTTTTT
cdr3_aa: CASSERGQRLTGELFF

v_call: TRBV29-1
clone_size: few
j_call: TRBJ2-1
d_call: TRBD2
cdr3_nt: TGCAGCGCTGCCACACTAGCGGACCGATACAATGAGCAGTTCTTC
cdr3_aa: CSAATLADRYNEQFF

v_call: TRBV5-1
clone_size: many
j_call: TRBJ2-7
d_call: NA
cdr3_nt: TGCGCCAGCAACAACGGGTACGAGCAGTACTTC
cdr3_aa: CASNNGYEQYF

v_call: TRBV6-5
clone_size: NA
j_call: TRBJ1-1
d_call: TRBD1
cdr3_nt: TGTGCCAGCAGTTCCCGCAGGGACAGGAACACTGAAGCTTTCTTT
cdr3_aa: CASSSRRDRNTEAFF

v_call: TRBV10-3
clone_size: NA
j_call: TRBJ2-2
d_call: TRBD2
cdr3_nt: TGTGCCATCAGTCGCGGGGGGACCGGGGAGCTGTTTTTT
cdr3_aa: CAISRGGTGELFF

v_call: TRBV28
clone_size: NA
j_call: TRBJ2-7
d_call: TRBD2
cdr3_nt: TGTGCCAGCAGCCATGGGGGGGTATACGAGCAGTACTTC
cdr3_aa: CASSHGGVYEQYF

v_call: TRBV20-1
clone_size: NA
j_call: TRBJ2-7
d_call: NA
cdr3_nt: TGCAGTGCTACCCTACAGGGTTTCCCCTACGAGCAGTACTTC
cdr3_aa: CSATLQGFPYEQYF

v_call: TRBV7-2
clone_size: NA
j_call: TRBJ2-2
d_call: NA
cdr3_nt: TGTGCCAGCAGTCCGAGCGCCGGGGAGCTGTTTTTT
cdr3_aa: CASSPSAGELFF

v_call: TRBV6-5
clone_size: NA
j_call: TRBJ2-2
d_call: NA
cdr3_nt: TGTGCCAGCAGTTACTCGGAGCGGTACGCAGTCACCGGGGAGCTGTTTTTT
cdr3_aa: CASSYSERYAVTGELFF

v_call: TRBV5-5
clone_size: once
j_call: TRBJ1-5
d_call: NA
cdr3_nt: TGTGCCAGCAGCTTGTATCAGGGCGATCAGCCCCAGCATTTT
cdr3_aa: CASSLYQGDQPQHF

v_call: TRBV4-2
clone_size: NA
j_call: TRBJ2-1
d_call: TRBD2
cdr3_nt: TGTGCCAGCAGCCCCGGGACTAGCGGGTCCGCCTACTTCAATGAGCAGTTCTTC
cdr3_aa: CASSPGTSGSAYFNEQFF